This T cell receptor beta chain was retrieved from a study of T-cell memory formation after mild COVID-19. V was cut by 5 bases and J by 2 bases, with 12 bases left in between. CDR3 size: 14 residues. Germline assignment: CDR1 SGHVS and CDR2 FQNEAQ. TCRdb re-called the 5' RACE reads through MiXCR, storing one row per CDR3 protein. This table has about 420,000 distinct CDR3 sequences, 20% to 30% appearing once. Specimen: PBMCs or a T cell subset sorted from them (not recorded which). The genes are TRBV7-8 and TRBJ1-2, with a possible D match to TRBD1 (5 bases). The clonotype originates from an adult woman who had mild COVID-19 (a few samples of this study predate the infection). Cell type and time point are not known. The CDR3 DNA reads TGTGCCAGCAGCGACAAGGGGCAGAACTATGGCTACACCTTC. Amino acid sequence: CASSDKGQNYGYTF.